This TCR beta chain was sequenced for a study of cytomegalovirus exposure and HLA in healthy donors. Broader study findings: Among immune exposure information, only CMV serostatus was available. Sequencing likely caused a cluster of highly shared sequence variants.

Primers: 60 Vbeta forward and 13 Jbeta reverse. The assay was immunoSEQ multiplex PCR, and TCRdb's table has in-frame clones only and misses some. The sample contains 110,000 to 150,000 clones, 65% to 85% of which appear only once. A note on this clone: Its antigen is unknown.

V shed 6 bases, J shed 4 bases, and the junction held 11 bases outside the gene matches. Germline CDR1 is MNHEY and CDR2 is SMNVEV (reference sequence). This CDR3 has 17 residues. Material for sequencing was PBMCs. The sequence was collected from a young man in good health and CMV-seronegative. V and J are TRBV27 and TRBJ1-6, with 8 bases identical to TRBD1. The CDR3 reads CASSPGQAVGYNSPLHF. The CDR3 DNA is TGTGCCAGCAGCCCGGGACAGGCGGTAGGGTATAATTCACCCCTCCACTTT.